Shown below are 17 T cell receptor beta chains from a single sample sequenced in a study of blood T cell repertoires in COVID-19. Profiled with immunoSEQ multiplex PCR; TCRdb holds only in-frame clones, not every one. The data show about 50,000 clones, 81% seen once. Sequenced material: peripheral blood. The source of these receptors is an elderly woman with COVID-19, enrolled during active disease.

Here the CDR3 DNA reads TGTGCCAGCAGTGACCCAGGGGCTGGCCAGTTCTTC. It is translated as CASSDPGAGQFF. The chain has TRBV6-4 and TRBJ2-1; a weak D match, TRBD1 (6 bases). Germline V gene data show CDR1 as MRHNA and CDR2 as SNTAGT. Trimming removed 2 bases at V and 13 bases at J, with 12 bases between. The CDR3 consists of 12 residues.

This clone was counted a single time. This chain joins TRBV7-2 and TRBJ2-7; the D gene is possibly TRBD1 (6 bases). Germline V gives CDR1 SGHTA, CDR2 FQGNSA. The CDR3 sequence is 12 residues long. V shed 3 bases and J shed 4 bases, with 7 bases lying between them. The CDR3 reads CASSFQGYEQYF. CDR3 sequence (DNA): TGTGCCAGCAGCTTCCAGGGGTACGAGCAGTACTTC.

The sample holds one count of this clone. In DNA, the CDR3 is TGTGCCAGCAAAGACAGGGGATCCTACAATGAGCAGTTCTTC. It encodes CASKDRGSYNEQFF. The chain is built from TRBV2 and TRBJ2-1; 8 bases map to TRBD1. CDR3 length: 14 residues. Germline CDR1 SNHLY, CDR2 FYNNEI. Trimming cost V 7 bases and J 1 base; bases outside gene matches: 3.

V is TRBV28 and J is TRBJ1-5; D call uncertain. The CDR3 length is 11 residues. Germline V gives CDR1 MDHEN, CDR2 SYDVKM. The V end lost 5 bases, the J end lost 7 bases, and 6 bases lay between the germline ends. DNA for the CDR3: TGTGCCAGCAGTGAGAGGCAGCCCCAGCATTTT. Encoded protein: CASSERQPQHF. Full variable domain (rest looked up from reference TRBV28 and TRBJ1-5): DVKVTQSSRYLVKRTGEKVFLECVQDMDHENMFWYRQDPGLGLRLIYFSYDVKMKEKGDIPEGYSVSREKKERFSLILESASTNQTSMYLCASSERQPQHFGDGTRLSIL.

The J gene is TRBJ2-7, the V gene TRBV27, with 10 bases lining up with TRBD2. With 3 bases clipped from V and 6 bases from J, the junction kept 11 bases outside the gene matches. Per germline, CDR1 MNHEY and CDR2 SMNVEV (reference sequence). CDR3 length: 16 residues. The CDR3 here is CASSFLSSGSLGEQYF. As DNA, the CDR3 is TGTGCCAGCAGTTTTTTGTCTAGCGGGAGCTTGGGCGAGCAGTACTTC.

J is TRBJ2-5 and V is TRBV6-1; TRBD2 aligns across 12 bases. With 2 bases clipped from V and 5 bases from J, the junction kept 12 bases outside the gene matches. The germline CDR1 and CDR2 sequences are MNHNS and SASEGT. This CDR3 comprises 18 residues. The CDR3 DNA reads TGTGCCAGCAGTGAAATGTGGCTAGCGGGAGGGAGCCGGGAGACCCAGTACTTC. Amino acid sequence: CASSEMWLAGGSRETQYF.

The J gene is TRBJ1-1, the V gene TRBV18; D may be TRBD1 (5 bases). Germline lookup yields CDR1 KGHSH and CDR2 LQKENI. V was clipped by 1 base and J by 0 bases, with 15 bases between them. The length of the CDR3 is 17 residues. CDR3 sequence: CASSPHMLGQMNTEAFF. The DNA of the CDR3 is TGTGCCAGCTCACCACATATGTTAGGACAAATGAACACTGAAGCTTTCTTT.

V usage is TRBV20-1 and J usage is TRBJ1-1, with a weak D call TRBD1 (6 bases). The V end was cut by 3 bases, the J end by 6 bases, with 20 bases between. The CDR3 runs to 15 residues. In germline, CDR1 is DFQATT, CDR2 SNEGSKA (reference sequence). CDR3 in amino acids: CSASRPSRGVAEAFF. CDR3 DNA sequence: TGCAGTGCTAGTAGGCCGAGCAGGGGAGTCGCTGAAGCTTTCTTT.

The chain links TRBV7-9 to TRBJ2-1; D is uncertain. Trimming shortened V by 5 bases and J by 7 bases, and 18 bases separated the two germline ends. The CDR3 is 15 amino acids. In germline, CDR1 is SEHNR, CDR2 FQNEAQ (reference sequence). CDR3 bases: TGTGCCAGCAGCCCCCGCGGTGACTCCTCGAATGAGCAGTTCTTC. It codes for CASSPRGDSSNEQFF.

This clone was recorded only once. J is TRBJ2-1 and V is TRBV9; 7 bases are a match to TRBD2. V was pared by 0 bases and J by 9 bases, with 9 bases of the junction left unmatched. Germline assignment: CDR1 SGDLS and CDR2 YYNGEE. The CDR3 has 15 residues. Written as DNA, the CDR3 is TGTGCCAGCAGCGTAGTAGCGGGTAGTCTCGCTGAGCAGTTCTTC. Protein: CASSVVAGSLAEQFF.

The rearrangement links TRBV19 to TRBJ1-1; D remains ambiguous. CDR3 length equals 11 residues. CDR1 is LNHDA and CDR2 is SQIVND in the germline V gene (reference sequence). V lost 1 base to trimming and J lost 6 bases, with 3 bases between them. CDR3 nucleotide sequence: TGTGCCAGTAGTATAGGGCCTGAAGCTTTCTTT. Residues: CASSIGPEAFF.

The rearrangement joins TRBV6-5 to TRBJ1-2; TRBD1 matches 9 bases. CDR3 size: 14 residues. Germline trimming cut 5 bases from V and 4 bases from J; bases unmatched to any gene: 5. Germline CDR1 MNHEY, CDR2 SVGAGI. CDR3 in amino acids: CASSNMGQGYGYTF. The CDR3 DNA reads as TGTGCCAGCAGTAATATGGGACAGGGCTATGGCTACACCTTC.

Here the CDR3 DNA reads TGTGCCAGCAGCCAAGATCGGACAGGGACGAACACTGAAGCTTTCTTT. Translated: CASSQDRTGTNTEAFF. This rearrangement joins TRBV4-2 to TRBJ1-1; 8 bases map to TRBD1. This CDR3 is built from 16 residues. The germline gives CDR1 LGHNA, CDR2 YNFKEQ. After removal of 0 bases from V and 1 base from J, the junction contained 4 bases not matched to a gene.

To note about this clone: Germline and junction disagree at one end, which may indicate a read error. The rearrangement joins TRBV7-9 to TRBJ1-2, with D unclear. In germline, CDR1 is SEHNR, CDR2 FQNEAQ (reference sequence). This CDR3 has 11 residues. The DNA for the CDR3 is TGTGCCAGCAGCTTAGGAATGGGAGTATTGTTC. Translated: CASSLGMGVLF. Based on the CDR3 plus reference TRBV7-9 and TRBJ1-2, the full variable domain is DTGVSQNPRHKITKRGQNVTFRCDPISEHNRLYWYRQTLGQGPEFLTYFQNEAQLEKSRLLSDRFSAERPKGSFSTLEIQRTEQGDSAMYLCASSLGMGVLFGSGTRLTVV.

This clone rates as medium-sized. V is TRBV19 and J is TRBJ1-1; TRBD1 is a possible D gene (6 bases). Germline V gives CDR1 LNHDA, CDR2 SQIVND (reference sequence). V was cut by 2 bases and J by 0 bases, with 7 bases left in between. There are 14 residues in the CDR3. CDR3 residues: CASSIQGLNTEAFF. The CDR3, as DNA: TGTGCCAGTAGTATACAGGGGTTGAACACTGAAGCTTTCTTT.

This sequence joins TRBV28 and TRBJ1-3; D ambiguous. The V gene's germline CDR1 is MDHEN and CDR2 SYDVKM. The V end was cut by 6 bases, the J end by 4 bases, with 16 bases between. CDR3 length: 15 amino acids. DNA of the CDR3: TGTGCCAGCAGACCTCCTCTAAGTGAAGGAAACACCATATATTTT. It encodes CASRPPLSEGNTIYF.

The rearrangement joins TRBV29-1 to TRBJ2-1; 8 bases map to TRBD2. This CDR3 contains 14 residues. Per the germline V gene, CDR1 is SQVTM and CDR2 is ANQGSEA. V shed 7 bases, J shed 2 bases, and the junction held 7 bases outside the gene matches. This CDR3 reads CSGDSGGAYNEQFF. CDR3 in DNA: TGCAGCGGTGACAGCGGGGGCGCCTACAATGAGCAGTTCTTC.